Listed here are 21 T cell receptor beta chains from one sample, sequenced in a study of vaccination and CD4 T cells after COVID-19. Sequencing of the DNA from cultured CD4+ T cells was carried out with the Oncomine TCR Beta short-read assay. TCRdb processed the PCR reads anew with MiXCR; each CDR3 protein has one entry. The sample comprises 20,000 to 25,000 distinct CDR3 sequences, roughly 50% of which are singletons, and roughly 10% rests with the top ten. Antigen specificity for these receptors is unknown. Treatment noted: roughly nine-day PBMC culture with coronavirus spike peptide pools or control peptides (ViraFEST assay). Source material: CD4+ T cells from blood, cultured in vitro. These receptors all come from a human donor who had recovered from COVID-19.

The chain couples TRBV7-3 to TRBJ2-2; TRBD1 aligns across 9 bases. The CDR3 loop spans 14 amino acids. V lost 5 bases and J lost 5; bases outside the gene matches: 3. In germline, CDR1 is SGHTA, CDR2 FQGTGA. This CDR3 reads CASSIGTGTGELFF. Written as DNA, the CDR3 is TGTGCCAGCAGCATAGGGACAGGGACCGGGGAGCTGTTTTTT.

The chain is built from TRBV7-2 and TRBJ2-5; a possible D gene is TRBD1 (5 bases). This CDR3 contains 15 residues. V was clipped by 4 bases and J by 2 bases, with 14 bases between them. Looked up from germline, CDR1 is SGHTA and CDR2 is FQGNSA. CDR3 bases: TGTGCCAGCAGCTCACCCATCGCAGGGCAAGAGACCCAGTACTTC. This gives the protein CASSSPIAGQETQYF.

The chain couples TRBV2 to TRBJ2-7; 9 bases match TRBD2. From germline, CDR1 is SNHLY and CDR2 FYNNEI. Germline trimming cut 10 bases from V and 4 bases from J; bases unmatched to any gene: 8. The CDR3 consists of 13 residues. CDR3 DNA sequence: TGTGCCAATATAGCGGGAGTAGGGTACGAGCAGTACTTC. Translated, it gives CANIAGVGYEQYF.

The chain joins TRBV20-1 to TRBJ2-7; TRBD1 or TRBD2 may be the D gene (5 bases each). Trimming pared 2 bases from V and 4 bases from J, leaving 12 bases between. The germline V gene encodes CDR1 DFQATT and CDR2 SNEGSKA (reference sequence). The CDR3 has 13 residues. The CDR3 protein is CSARLRERYEQYF. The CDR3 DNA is TGCAGTGCTAGACTCAGGGAGCGTTACGAGCAGTACTTC.

The CDR3 loop is CASSEPYQGDTQYF. CDR3 nucleotide sequence: TGCGCCAGCAGTGAGCCGTACCAGGGGGATACGCAGTATTTT. This chain connects TRBV10-1 to TRBJ2-3; maybe TRBD1 (6 bases). The CDR3 contains 14 residues. Trimming removed 2 bases from V and 6 bases from J, with 12 bases in between. Germline CDR1 and CDR2: WNHNN and SYGVQD (reference sequence).

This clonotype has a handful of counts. This CDR3 is CASSQSSNQPQHF. The CDR3 region has the DNA TGTGCCAGCAGCCAGTCGAGCAATCAGCCCCAGCATTTT. This sequence joins TRBV4-2 and TRBJ1-5; D not resolved. In germline, CDR1 is LGHNA, CDR2 YNFKEQ. The CDR3 runs to 13 residues. V shed 3 bases and J shed 1 base, with 4 bases lying between them.

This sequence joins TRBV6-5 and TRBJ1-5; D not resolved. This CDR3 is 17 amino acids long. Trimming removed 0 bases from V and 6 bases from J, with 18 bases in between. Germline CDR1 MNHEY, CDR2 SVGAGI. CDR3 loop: CASSYSGVGMGSQPQHF. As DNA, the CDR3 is TGTGCCAGCAGTTACTCCGGGGTGGGGATGGGGAGTCAGCCCCAGCATTTT.

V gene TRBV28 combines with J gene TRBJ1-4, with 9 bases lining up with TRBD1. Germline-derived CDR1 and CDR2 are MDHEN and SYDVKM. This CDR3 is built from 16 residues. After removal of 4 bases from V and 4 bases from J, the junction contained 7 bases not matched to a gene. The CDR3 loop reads CASSSGQGPINEKLFF. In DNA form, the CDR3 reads TGTGCCAGCAGTTCGGGACAGGGACCCATTAATGAAAAACTGTTTTTT. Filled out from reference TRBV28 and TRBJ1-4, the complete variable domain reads DVKVTQSSRYLVKRTGEKVFLECVQDMDHENMFWYRQDPGLGLRLIYFSYDVKMKEKGDIPEGYSVSREKKERFSLILESASTNQTSMYLCASSSGQGPINEKLFFGSGTQLSVL.

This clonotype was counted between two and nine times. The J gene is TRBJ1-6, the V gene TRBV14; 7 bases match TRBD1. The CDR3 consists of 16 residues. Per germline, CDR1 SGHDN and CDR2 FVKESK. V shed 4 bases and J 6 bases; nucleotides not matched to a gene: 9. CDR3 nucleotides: TGTGCCAGCAGCCCGTCCTCCAGGGGGTCTAATTCACCCCTCCACTTT. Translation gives CASSPSSRGSNSPLHF.

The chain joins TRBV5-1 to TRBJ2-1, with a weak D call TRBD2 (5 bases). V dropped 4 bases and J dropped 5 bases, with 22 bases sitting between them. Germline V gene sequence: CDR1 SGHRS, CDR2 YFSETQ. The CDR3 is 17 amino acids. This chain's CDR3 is CASSPQVVGGSDNEQFF. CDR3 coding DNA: TGCGCCAGCAGCCCCCAGGTAGTTGGCGGGTCCGACAATGAGCAGTTCTTC.

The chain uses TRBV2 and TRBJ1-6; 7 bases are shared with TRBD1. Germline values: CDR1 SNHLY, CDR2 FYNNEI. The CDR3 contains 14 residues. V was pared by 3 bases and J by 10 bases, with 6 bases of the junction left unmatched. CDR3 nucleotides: TGTGCCAGCAGTGATCGACAGGGCGGCTCACCCCTCCACTTT. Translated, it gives CASSDRQGGSPLHF.

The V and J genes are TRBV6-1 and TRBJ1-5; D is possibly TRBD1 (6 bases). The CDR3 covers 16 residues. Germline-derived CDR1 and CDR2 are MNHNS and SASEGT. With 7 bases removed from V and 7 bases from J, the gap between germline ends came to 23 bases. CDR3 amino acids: CASTSPRDGQGQPQHF. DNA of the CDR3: TGTGCCAGCACCTCCCCGAGGGACGGCCAGGGGCAGCCCCAGCATTTT.

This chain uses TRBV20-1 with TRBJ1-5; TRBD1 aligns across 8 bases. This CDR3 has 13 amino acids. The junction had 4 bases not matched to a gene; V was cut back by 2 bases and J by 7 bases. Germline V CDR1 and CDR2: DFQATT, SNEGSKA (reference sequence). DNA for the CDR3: TGCAGTGCTAGACAGGGGGCAAGGCAGCCCCAGCATTTT. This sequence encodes CSARQGARQPQHF.

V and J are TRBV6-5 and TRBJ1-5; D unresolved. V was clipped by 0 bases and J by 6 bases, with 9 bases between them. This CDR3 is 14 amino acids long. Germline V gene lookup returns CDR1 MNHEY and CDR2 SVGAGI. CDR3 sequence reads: CASSYSKGSQPQHF. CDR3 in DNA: TGTGCCAGCAGTTACTCGAAGGGAAGTCAGCCCCAGCATTTT.

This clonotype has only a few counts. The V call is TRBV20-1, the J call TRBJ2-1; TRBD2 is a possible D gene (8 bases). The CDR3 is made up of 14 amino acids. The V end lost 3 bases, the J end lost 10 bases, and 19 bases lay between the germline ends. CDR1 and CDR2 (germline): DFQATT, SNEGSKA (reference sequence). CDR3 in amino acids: CSARGNIAGQEQFF. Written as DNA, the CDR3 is TGCAGTGCTAGGGGTAACATAGCGGGACAGGAGCAGTTCTTC.

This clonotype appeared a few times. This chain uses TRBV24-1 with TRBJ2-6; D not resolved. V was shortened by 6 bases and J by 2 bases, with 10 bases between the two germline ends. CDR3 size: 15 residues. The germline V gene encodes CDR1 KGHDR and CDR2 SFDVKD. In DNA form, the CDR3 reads TGTGCCACCAGTACTGGAATCACTGGGGCCAACGTCCTGACTTTC. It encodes CATSTGITGANVLTF.

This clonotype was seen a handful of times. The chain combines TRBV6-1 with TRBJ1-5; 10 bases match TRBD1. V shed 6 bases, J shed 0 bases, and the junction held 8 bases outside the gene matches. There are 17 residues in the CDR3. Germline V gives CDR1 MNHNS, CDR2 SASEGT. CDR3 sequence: CASRPGQGIYSNQPQHF. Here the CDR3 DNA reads TGTGCCAGCAGACCGGGACAGGGGATATATAGCAATCAGCCCCAGCATTTT.

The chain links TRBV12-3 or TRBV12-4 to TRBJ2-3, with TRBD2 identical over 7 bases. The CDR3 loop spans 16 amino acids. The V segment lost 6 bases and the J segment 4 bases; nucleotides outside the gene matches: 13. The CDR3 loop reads CASRPGGGGAADTQYF. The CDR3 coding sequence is TGTGCCAGCAGACCGGGAGGCGGCGGCGCGGCAGATACGCAGTATTTT.

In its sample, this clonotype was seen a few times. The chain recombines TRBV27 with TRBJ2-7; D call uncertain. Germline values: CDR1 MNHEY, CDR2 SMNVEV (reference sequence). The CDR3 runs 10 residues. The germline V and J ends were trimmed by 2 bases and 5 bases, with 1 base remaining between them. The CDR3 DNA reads TGTGCCAGCAGTTTAGACGAGCAGTACTTC. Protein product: CASSLDEQYF.

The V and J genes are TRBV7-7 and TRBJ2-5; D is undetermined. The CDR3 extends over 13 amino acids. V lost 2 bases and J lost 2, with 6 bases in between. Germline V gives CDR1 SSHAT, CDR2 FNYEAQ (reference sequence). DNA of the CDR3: TGTGCCAGCAGCTTAATCCTACAAGAGACCCAGTACTTC. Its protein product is CASSLILQETQYF.

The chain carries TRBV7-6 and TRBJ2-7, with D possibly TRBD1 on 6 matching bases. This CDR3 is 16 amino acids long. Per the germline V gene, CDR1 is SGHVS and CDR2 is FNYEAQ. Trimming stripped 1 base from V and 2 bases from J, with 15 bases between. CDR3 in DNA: TGTGCCAGCAGCTTAGGCTCGGCCAGGGGCCCCTACGAGCAGTACTTC. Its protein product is CASSLGSARGPYEQYF. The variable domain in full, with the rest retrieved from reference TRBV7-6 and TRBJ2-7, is GAGVSQSPRYKVTKRGQDVALRCDPISGHVSLYWYRQALGQGPEFLTYFNYEAQQDKSGLPNDRFSAERPEGSISTLTIQRTEQRDSAMYRCASSLGSARGPYEQYFGPGTRLTVT.